The TCR beta chain described here comes from a study of blood T cell repertoires in COVID-19. At the level of the study: Sites across the United States, Italy and Spain contributed samples from acute and convalescent COVID-19. PBMCs, B-cell-depleted T cells, or T cells provided the cDNA or gDNA that made up the material.

In the authors' workflow: Estimation of nucleated cell counts was performed using reference gene primer amplification. Produced via immunoSEQ multiplex PCR; TCRdb's table is partial and in-frame only. Clonal size and the V and J genes are those of that table, whereas D and trimming came from the DNA. Of over 200,000 clones listed, 92% were seen once; the top ten hold about 1.3%. The specimen was peripheral blood. The sequence was obtained from a man under 40 with acute or convalescent COVID-19.

Here the CDR3 reads CASSSLAGAGGELFF. In DNA form, the CDR3 reads TGTGCCAGCAGTTCCTTAGCGGGGGCGGGCGGGGAGCTGTTTTTT. The rearrangement uses TRBV27 and TRBJ2-2; 9 nucleotides align to TRBD2. This CDR3 is 15 amino acids long. From germline, CDR1 is MNHEY and CDR2 SMNVEV (reference sequence). The ends lost 4 bases at V and 7 bases at J; junction bases unmatched: 7.